This entry lists 7 T cell receptor beta chains sequenced from one sample in a study of shared clonotypes between healthy human individuals. Produced via immunoSEQ multiplex PCR; TCRdb's table is partial and in-frame only. The table shows around 500,000 clones, with more than 65% occurring only once. Sequencing was done on a sample of PBMCs. All receptors derive from a woman aged 40 to 50 in good health. Some clones in this sample may be carry-over from other donors' samples.

The genes are TRBV5-1 and TRBJ2-3; D is undetermined. V gave up 0 bases and J gave up 1 base, with 9 bases separating them. CDR1 and CDR2 (germline): SGHRS, YFSETQ. This CDR3 comprises 15 residues. CDR3 in DNA: TGCGCCAGCAGCTTGGATTCCCGGCGCACAGATACGCAGTATTTT. Its protein product is CASSLDSRRTDTQYF.

The rearrangement uses TRBV28 and TRBJ2-2; 7 bases line up with TRBD2. V gave up 7 bases and J gave up 2 bases; unmatched junction bases: 4. Germline V gene data show CDR1 as MDHEN and CDR2 as SYDVKM. This CDR3 spans 14 amino acids. CDR3 nucleotide sequence: TGTGCCAGCACGCAGCGGGACAACACCGGGGAGCTGTTTTTT. As protein: CASTQRDNTGELFF.

V gene TRBV28 combines with J gene TRBJ1-2, with a tentative D call TRBD1 (5 bases). Germline loops: CDR1 MDHEN, CDR2 SYDVKM. Trimming removed 8 bases from V and 4 bases from J, with 17 bases in between. This CDR3 has 14 amino acids. The chain's CDR3 is CASAVDSGPYGYTF. The DNA of the CDR3 is TGTGCCAGCGCAGTTGACTCGGGGCCCTATGGCTACACCTTC.

This chain links TRBV27 with TRBJ2-2, with D maybe TRBD1 (6 bases). Trimming removed 8 bases from V and 1 base from J, with 11 bases in between. Germline loops: CDR1 MNHEY, CDR2 SMNVEV (reference sequence). This CDR3 comprises 14 residues. CDR3 in DNA: TGTGCCAGCCCGCCGACAGGGAACACCGGGGAGCTGTTTTTT. As protein: CASPPTGNTGELFF.

A note on this clone: A far larger clone is only one base removed, so a read error is likely. The chain employs TRBV28 and TRBJ2-3; D gene uncertain. The CDR3 consists of 14 residues. The germline CDR1 and CDR2 sequences are MDHEN and SYDVKM. The V end lost 5 bases, the J end lost 4 bases, and 13 bases lay between the germline ends. The CDR3 DNA sequence: TGTGCCAGCAGTCCACCCTTGGCGGCAGATACGCAGTATTTT. It translates to CASSPPLAADTQYF.

This clone appeared a single time. The rearrangement joins TRBV7-2 to TRBJ2-2; tentatively, D is TRBD2 (5 bases). There are 15 residues in the CDR3. V lost 4 bases to trimming and J lost 3 bases, with 12 bases between them. Germline V CDR1 and CDR2: SGHTA, FQGNSA. CDR3 in amino acids: CASSSAEGYTGELFF. As DNA, the CDR3 is TGTGCCAGCAGCTCCGCCGAGGGTTACACCGGGGAGCTGTTTTTT.

This clone was detected only once. V and J are TRBV18 and TRBJ1-2, with 10 bases matching TRBD1. The CDR3 has 14 residues. Trimming at V came to 6 bases and at J to 7 bases, leaving 8 bases not matched to a gene. Germline assignment: CDR1 KGHSH and CDR2 LQKENI. Here the CDR3 reads CASSDRGLFPGYTF. CDR3 nucleotides: TGTGCCAGCTCCGACAGGGGGCTCTTTCCTGGCTACACCTTC.